This T cell receptor (beta chain) was recovered during a study of technical replicates of blood from a handful of donors. Some clones are missing from TCRdb's copy, which holds only in-frame ones; the method was immunoSEQ multiplex PCR. The sample lists 45,000 to 60,000 clones, 90% to 95% occurring once. This TCR was sampled from a human donor in good health. Some clones in this sample may be carry-over from other donors' samples. Source material: PBMCs.

CDR3 in DNA: TGTGCCAGCAGTTCCCTACGCGGGCCCGTTGAAGCTTTCTTT. It specifies CASSSLRGPVEAFF. The genes are TRBV27 and TRBJ1-1; D gene ambiguous. The CDR3 loop spans 14 amino acids. V gave up 4 bases and J gave up 7 bases, with 16 bases separating them. The germline V gene has CDR1 MNHEY and CDR2 SMNVEV (reference sequence).